Listed below are T cell receptor beta chains from one sample, sequenced in a study of cytomegalovirus exposure and HLA in healthy donors. This table comes from immunoSEQ multiplex PCR, and its TCRdb copy is limited to in-frame clones, with some not included. The profile shows about 95,000 clones, 75% to 85% of them singletons. Sequencing input: PBMCs. All receptors derive from a man aged 25-45 years in good health and CMV-seropositive. CDR3s include the opening cysteine and the closing phenylalanine or tryptophan. A D gene is named only where the DNA matches it firmly. Size values are once, few and many counts, or a class for expanded clones, and some rows have none.

v_call: TRBV28; j_call: TRBJ2-1; clone_size: NA; d_call: NA; cdr3_aa: CASSNAGTLNNEQFF; cdr3_nt: TGTGCCAGCAGTAACGCCGGGACTTTAAACAATGAGCAGTTCTTC
v_call: TRBV10-1; j_call: TRBJ2-7; clone_size: NA; d_call: TRBD2; cdr3_aa: CASSIGTSGSPPYEQYF; cdr3_nt: TGCGCCAGCAGTATAGGGACTAGCGGGAGTCCTCCCTACGAGCAGTACTTC
v_call: TRBV23-1; j_call: TRBJ2-1; clone_size: NA; d_call: TRBD1; cdr3_aa: CASSHPWTGHWVKQFF; cdr3_nt: TGCGCCAGCAGTCACCCGTGGACAGGGCACTGGGTAAAGCAGTTCTTC
v_call: TRBV11-2; j_call: TRBJ1-1; clone_size: NA; d_call: NA; cdr3_aa: CASSPLGGVGTEAFF; cdr3_nt: TGTGCCAGCAGCCCCCTAGGGGGGGTGGGCACTGAAGCTTTCTTT
v_call: TRBV19; j_call: TRBJ1-1; clone_size: NA; d_call: TRBD1; cdr3_aa: CASSIQGATNTEAFF; cdr3_nt: TGTGCCAGTAGTATCCAGGGGGCTACTAACACTGAAGCTTTCTTT
v_call: TRBV5-6; j_call: TRBJ2-2; clone_size: NA; d_call: TRBD1; cdr3_aa: CASSFFGQGNTGELFF; cdr3_nt: TGTGCCAGCAGCTTTTTCGGACAGGGCAACACCGGGGAGCTGTTTTTT
v_call: TRBV16; j_call: TRBJ1-2; clone_size: NA; d_call: NA; cdr3_aa: CASSHKFGQNTNYGYTF; cdr3_nt: TGTGCCAGCAGCCACAAATTCGGACAGAACACTAACTATGGCTACACCTTC
v_call: TRBV11-2; j_call: TRBJ2-7; clone_size: NA; d_call: NA; cdr3_aa: CASSSSAYEQYF; cdr3_nt: TGTGCCAGCAGCTCCAGTGCCTACGAGCAGTACTTC
v_call: TRBV10-1; j_call: TRBJ2-1; clone_size: few; d_call: NA; cdr3_aa: CASSVAAGRYNEQFF; cdr3_nt: TGCGCCAGCAGTGTGGCGGCAGGGCGTTACAATGAGCAGTTCTTC
v_call: TRBV6-4; j_call: TRBJ2-1; clone_size: NA; d_call: TRBD2; cdr3_aa: CASSPLAGGSNEQFF; cdr3_nt: TGTGCCAGCAGCCCGCTGGCGGGAGGGTCCAATGAGCAGTTCTTC
v_call: TRBV2; j_call: TRBJ2-5; clone_size: NA; d_call: TRBD2; cdr3_aa: CASSEGIRGGGGGQETQYF; cdr3_nt: TGTGCCAGCAGTGAAGGGATACGGGGTGGGGGGGGAGGCCAAGAGACCCAGTACTTC
v_call: TRBV5-6; j_call: TRBJ1-3; clone_size: once; d_call: NA; cdr3_aa: CASSWGPGAYSGNTIYF; cdr3_nt: TGTGCCAGCAGCTGGGGCCCAGGGGCCTACTCTGGAAACACCATATATTTT
v_call: TRBV11-2; j_call: TRBJ2-1; clone_size: NA; d_call: TRBD2; cdr3_aa: CASSPRGAGVSYNEQFF; cdr3_nt: TGTGCCAGCAGCCCCCGGGGAGCGGGAGTATCCTACAATGAGCAGTTCTTC
v_call: TRBV5-1; j_call: TRBJ2-2; clone_size: NA; d_call: TRBD1; cdr3_aa: CASSPGGSGELFF; cdr3_nt: TGCGCCAGCAGCCCAGGGGGATCCGGGGAGCTGTTTTTT
v_call: TRBV10-3; j_call: TRBJ2-1; clone_size: NA; d_call: TRBD2; cdr3_aa: CAISPGLASYNEQFF; cdr3_nt: TGTGCCATCAGCCCGGGACTAGCGTCCTACAATGAGCAGTTCTTC
v_call: TRBV30; j_call: TRBJ2-5; clone_size: NA; d_call: TRBD1; cdr3_aa: CAWNRGQVRETQYF; cdr3_nt: TGTGCCTGGAACCGCGGACAGGTTCGGGAGACCCAGTACTTC
v_call: TRBV28; j_call: TRBJ2-3; clone_size: NA; d_call: TRBD2; cdr3_aa: CASSPPPRLAPSTDTQYF; cdr3_nt: TGTGCCAGCAGCCCTCCCCCCCGACTAGCGCCAAGCACAGATACGCAGTATTTT
v_call: TRBV6-1; j_call: TRBJ2-1; clone_size: NA; d_call: NA; cdr3_aa: CTSRTQAVYNEQFF; cdr3_nt: TGTACCTCCAGGACACAGGCCGTATACAATGAGCAGTTCTTC
v_call: TRBV25-1; j_call: TRBJ2-7; clone_size: NA; d_call: NA; cdr3_aa: CASSEYPQAGEQYF; cdr3_nt: TGTGCCAGCAGTGAATATCCCCAGGCTGGCGAGCAGTACTTC
v_call: TRBV5-4; j_call: TRBJ2-3; clone_size: few; d_call: TRBD1; cdr3_aa: CASSLGTGGSDTQYF; cdr3_nt: TGTGCCAGCTCCCTCGGGACAGGGGGCAGTGATACGCAGTATTTT
v_call: TRBV5-1; j_call: TRBJ2-2; clone_size: NA; d_call: TRBD2; cdr3_aa: CASSYRLAANTGELFF; cdr3_nt: TGCGCCAGCAGCTATAGACTAGCGGCGAACACCGGGGAGCTGTTTTTT
v_call: TRBV27; j_call: TRBJ2-2; clone_size: NA; d_call: TRBD1; cdr3_aa: CASKRGQGLGGELFF; cdr3_nt: TGTGCCAGCAAGAGGGGACAGGGCCTAGGCGGGGAGCTGTTTTTT
v_call: TRBV4-3; j_call: TRBJ1-5; clone_size: NA; d_call: NA; cdr3_aa: CASSQYADSNQPQHF; cdr3_nt: TGCGCCAGCAGCCAGTATGCAGATAGCAATCAGCCCCAGCATTTT
v_call: TRBV28; j_call: TRBJ1-6; clone_size: NA; d_call: NA; cdr3_aa: CASREGGDRNSPLHF; cdr3_nt: TGTGCCAGCAGGGAGGGAGGGGACCGAAATTCACCCCTCCACTTT
v_call: TRBV6-6; j_call: TRBJ1-1; clone_size: few; d_call: NA; cdr3_aa: CASSYSMGQNTEAFF; cdr3_nt: TGTGCCAGCAGTTACTCTATGGGGCAGAACACTGAAGCTTTCTTT
v_call: TRBV7-2; j_call: TRBJ2-6; clone_size: once; d_call: NA; cdr3_aa: CASSLALLSGAGANVLTF; cdr3_nt: TGTGCCAGCAGCTTAGCACTTCTCTCAGGGGCCGGGGCCAACGTCCTGACTTTC
v_call: TRBV6-1; j_call: TRBJ1-2; clone_size: NA; d_call: NA; cdr3_aa: CASKTGLLYGYTF; cdr3_nt: TGTGCCAGCAAAACAGGGCTCCTCTATGGCTACACCTTC
v_call: TRBV5-4; j_call: TRBJ1-6; clone_size: NA; d_call: TRBD1; cdr3_aa: CASSLEVTGPSSPLHF; cdr3_nt: TGTGCCAGCAGCTTGGAGGTGACAGGGCCGAGTTCACCCCTCCACTTT
v_call: TRBV18; j_call: TRBJ2-2; clone_size: once; d_call: TRBD2; cdr3_aa: CASSPRMILAAKLTGELFF; cdr3_nt: TGTGCCAGCTCACCCAGGATGATCCTAGCGGCTAAGCTTACCGGGGAGCTGTTTTTT
v_call: TRBV6-5; j_call: TRBJ2-7; clone_size: few; d_call: TRBD1; cdr3_aa: CASSGDSNYEQYF; cdr3_nt: TGTGCCAGCAGTGGGGACAGCAACTACGAGCAGTACTTC
v_call: TRBV7-9; j_call: TRBJ1-5; clone_size: NA; d_call: TRBD1; cdr3_aa: CSSSITGTGSNQPQHF; cdr3_nt: TGTTCCAGCAGCATCACCGGGACAGGTAGCAATCAGCCCCAGCATTTT